What follows is one TCR beta chain and its context. This sample was taken from a study of technical replicates of blood from several donors. Some clones are missing from TCRdb's copy, which holds only in-frame ones; the method was immunoSEQ multiplex PCR. The repertoire holds under 100,000 clones, with roughly 95% as singletons. The CDR3 totals 13 residues. CDR1 is SEHNR and CDR2 is FQNEAQ in the germline V gene (reference sequence). V lost 5 bases and J lost 9, with 16 bases in between. Sequenced: T cells isolated from PBMCs. The TCR sequence derives from a human donor in good health. V usage is TRBV7-9 and J usage is TRBJ1-1; the D is unclear. CDR3 region: CASSDSWALQAFF. DNA for the CDR3: TGTGCCAGCAGCGATTCTTGGGCCCTGCAAGCTTTCTTT.